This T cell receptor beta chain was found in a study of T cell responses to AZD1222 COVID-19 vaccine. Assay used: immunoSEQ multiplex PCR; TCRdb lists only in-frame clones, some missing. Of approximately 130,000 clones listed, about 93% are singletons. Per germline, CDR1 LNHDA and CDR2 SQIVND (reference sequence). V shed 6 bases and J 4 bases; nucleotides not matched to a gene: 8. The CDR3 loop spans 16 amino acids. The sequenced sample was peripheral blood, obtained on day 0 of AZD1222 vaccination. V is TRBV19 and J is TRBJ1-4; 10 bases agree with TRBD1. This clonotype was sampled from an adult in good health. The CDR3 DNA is TGTGCCAGTAGACGTACCGACAGGGGGCGTAATGAAAAACTGTTTTTT. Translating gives CASRRTDRGRNEKLFF.